This passage covers 5 T cell receptor beta chains from one sample sequenced in a study of cytomegalovirus exposure and HLA in healthy donors. Both 60 Vbeta primers and 13 Jbeta primers went into the PCR. Clones were sequenced by immunoSEQ multiplex PCR, and TCRdb holds only the in-frame ones, with some missing. Among about 170,000 clones listed, around 62% were seen once. Sequencing used PBMCs. Receptors originate from a man aged 40-55 years in good health and CMV-seronegative.

This clone came up a few times. The J gene is TRBJ2-2, the V gene TRBV5-4; D might be TRBD2 (6 bases). The CDR3 extends over 15 amino acids. V was clipped by 4 bases and J by 1 base, with 11 bases between them. The V gene's germline CDR1 is SGHNT and CDR2 YYREEE (reference sequence). CDR3 DNA: TGTGCCAGCAGCCCCGGGACTTTGAACACCGGGGAGCTGTTTTTT. It translates to CASSPGTLNTGELFF.

This clone was seen only a few times. The DNA of the CDR3 is TGTGCCATCAGCCACCCTCGACAGGGTCAAATTACCTACGAGCAGTACTTC. Amino acids: CAISHPRQGQITYEQYF. The chain employs TRBV10-3 and TRBJ2-7; 7 bases are shared with TRBD1. Trimming removed 6 bases from V and 2 bases from J; junction bases left unmatched: 16. This CDR3 has 17 residues. Per the germline V gene, CDR1 is ENHRY and CDR2 is SYGVKD.

The chain couples TRBV5-8 to TRBJ1-5; the D is unclear. CDR1 is SGHTS and CDR2 is YDEGEE in the germline V gene. The CDR3 runs 13 residues. Deletions cut 0 bases from V and 7 bases from J, with 8 bases between. CDR3 in DNA: TGTGCCAGCAGCTTGGCCGTATTCCAGCCCCAGCATTTT. Its protein product is CASSLAVFQPQHF.

This clone has only a few counts. The chain links TRBV19 to TRBJ1-2, with TRBD1 matching 7 bases. Looked up from germline, CDR1 is LNHDA and CDR2 is SQIVND (reference sequence). With V trimmed by 5 bases and J by 4 bases, 13 bases remained unmatched. The CDR3 extends over 16 amino acids. The DNA of the CDR3 is TGTGCCAGTAGTGCGAAATACAGGGGAGTGGGCTATGGCTACACCTTC. It is translated as CASSAKYRGVGYGYTF.

The chain couples TRBV7-9 to TRBJ2-1; D gene ambiguous. V was pared by 5 bases and J by 9 bases, with 8 bases between. This CDR3 is built from 11 residues. Germline loops: CDR1 SEHNR, CDR2 FQNEAQ (reference sequence). CDR3 region: CASSGGGEQFF. The DNA for the CDR3 is TGTGCCAGCAGCGGCGGCGGTGAGCAGTTCTTC.